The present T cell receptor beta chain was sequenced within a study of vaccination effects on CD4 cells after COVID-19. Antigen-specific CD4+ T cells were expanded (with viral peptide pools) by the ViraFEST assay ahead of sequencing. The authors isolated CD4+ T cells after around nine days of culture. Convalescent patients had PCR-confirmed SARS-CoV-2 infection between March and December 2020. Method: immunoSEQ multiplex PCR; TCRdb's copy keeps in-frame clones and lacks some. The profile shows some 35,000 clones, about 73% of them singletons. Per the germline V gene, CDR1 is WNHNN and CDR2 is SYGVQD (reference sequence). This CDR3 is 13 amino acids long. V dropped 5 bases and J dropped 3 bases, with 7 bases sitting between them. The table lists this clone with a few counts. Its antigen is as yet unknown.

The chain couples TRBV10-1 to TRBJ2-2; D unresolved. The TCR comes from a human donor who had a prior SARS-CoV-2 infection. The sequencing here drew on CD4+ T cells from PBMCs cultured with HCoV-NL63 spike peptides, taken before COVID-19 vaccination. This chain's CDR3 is CASSLHHTGELFF. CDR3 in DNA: TGCGCCAGCAGTCTCCACCACACCGGGGAGCTGTTTTTT.